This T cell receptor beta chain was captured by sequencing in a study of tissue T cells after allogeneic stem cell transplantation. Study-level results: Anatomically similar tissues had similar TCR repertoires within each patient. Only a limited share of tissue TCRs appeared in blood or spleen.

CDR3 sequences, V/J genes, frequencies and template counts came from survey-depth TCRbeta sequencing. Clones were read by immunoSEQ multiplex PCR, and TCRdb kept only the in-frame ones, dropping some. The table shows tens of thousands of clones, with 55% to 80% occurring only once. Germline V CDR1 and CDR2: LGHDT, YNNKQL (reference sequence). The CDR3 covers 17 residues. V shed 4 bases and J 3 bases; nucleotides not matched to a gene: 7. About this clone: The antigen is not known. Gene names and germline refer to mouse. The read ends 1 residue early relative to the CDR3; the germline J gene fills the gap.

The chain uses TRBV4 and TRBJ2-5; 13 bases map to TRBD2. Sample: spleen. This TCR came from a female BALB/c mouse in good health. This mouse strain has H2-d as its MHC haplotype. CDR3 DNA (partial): TGTGCCAGCAGCTTTTTTTGGGACTGGGGGGGACAAGACACCCAGTAC. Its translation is CASSFFWDWGGQDTQY. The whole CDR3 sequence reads CASSFFWDWGGQDTQYF.